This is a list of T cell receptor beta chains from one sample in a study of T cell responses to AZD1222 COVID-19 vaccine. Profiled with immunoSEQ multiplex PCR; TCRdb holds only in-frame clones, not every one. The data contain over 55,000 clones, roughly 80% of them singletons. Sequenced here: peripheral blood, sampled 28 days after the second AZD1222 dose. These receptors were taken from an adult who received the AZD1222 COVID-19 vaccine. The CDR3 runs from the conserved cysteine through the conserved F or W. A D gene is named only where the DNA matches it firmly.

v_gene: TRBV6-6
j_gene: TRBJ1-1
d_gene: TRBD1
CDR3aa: CASSYGQGMNTEAFF

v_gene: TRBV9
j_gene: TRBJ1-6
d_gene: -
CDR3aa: CASTPVGGVSPLHF

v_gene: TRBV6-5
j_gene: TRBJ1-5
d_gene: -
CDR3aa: CASSYSRQYSNQPQHF

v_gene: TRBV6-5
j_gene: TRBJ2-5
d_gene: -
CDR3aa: CASNQYTQYF

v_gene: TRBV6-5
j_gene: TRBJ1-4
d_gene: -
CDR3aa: CASTQDSSTGGKLFF

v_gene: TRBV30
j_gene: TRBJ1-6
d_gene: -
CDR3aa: CAWSVGRGNSPLHF

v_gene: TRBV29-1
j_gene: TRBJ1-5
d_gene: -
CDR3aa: CSVGGGSPSGQPQHF

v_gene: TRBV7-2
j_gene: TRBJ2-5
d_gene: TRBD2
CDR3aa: CASSQPSGGAETQYF

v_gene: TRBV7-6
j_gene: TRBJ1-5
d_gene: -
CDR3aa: CASSSPPQPQHF

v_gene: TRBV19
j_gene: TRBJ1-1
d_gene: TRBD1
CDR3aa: CASSIQDRGGTEAFF

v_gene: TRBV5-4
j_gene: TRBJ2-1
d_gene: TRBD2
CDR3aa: CASSLRGGYLEQFF

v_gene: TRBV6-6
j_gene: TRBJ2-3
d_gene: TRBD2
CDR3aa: CASTPSGADTQYF

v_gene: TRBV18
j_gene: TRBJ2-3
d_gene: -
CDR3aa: CASSPEGAGQSPDTQYF

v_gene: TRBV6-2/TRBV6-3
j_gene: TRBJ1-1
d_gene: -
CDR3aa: CASSHQLGKGPEAFF

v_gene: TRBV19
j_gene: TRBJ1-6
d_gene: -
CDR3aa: CASSIDAAHNSPLHF

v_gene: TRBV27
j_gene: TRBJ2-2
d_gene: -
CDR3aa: CASSWYGTGELFF

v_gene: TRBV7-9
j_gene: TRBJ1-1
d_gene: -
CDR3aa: CASSLLNTEAFF

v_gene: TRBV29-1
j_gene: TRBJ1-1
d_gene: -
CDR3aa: CSVGKTGDTEAFF

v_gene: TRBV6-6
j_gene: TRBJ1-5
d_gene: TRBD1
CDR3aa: CASSYEGARRQPQHF

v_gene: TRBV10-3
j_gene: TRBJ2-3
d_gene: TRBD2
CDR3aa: CAISGQELAADTQYF

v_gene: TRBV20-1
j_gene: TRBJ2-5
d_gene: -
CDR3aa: CSAGRGHF

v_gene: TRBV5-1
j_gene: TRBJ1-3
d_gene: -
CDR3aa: CASSTVGLLSGNTIYF

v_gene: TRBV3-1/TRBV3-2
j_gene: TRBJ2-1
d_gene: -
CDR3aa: CASSPHGGTPYNEQFF

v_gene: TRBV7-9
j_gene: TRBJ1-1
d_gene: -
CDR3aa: CASSRAPGDGGTEAFF

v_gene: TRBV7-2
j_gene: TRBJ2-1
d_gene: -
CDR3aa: CASSPLLEQFF

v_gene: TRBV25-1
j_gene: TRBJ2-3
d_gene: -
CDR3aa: CASSDPRQVTDTQYF

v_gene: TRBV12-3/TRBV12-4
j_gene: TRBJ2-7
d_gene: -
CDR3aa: CASSLRSSYEQYF

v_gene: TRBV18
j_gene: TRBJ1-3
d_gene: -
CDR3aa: CASSPPGDKHSGNTIYF

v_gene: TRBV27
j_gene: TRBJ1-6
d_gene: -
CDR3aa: CASSLGYNSPLHF

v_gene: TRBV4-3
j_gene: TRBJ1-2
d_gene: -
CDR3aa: CASSQVGRVLGYTF

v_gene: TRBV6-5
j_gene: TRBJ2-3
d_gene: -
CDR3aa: CASSYYGDTQYF

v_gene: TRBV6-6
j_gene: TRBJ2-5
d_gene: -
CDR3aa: CASSYGTHQAAQYF

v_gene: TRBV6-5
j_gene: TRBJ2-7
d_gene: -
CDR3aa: CASAQISYEQYF

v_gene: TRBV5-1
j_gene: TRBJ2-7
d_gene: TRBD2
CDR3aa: CASGTSGGSYEQYF

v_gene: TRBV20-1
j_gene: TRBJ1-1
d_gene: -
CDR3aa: CSAGGSTEAFF

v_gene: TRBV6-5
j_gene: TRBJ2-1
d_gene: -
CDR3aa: CASSPRNNEQFF

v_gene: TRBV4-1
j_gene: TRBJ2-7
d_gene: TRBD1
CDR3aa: CASSQGQGPAYEQYF

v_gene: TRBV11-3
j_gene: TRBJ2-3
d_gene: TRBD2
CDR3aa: CASSPGLASDTQYF

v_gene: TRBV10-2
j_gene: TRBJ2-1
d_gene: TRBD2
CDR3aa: CASGGGLAGVYEQFF

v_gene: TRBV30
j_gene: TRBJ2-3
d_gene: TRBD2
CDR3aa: CAWSVGGGAADTQYF

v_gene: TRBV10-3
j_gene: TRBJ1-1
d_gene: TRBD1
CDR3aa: CAIRGQGGEGTEAFF

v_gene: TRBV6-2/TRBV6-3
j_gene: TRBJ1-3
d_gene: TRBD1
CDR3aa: CASSYQDRISGNTIYF

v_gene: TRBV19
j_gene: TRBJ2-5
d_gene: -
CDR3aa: CASSIMGETQYF

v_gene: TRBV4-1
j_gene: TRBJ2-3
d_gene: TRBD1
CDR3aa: CASTRGWGQGTTDTQYF

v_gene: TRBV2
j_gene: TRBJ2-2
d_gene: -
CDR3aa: CASSDRGTGELFF

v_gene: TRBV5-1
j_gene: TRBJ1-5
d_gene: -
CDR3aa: CASSPPEGTAYSNQPQHF

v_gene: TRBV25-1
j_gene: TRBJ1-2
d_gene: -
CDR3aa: CASSDRRLSGYTF

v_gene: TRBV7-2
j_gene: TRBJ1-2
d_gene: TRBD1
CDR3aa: CASSLAAGGLYGYTF